Reported below is one T cell receptor beta chain. A read error may account for a junction end that differs from germline. The data were obtained in a study of CD8+CD57+ T cells in acquired aplastic anemia. Looking at the study overall: An average of roughly 2.9 ug of DNA was obtained from sorted CD4+ and CD8+ cells. The average read count for CD4+ cells in healthy donors was 8.5 million to 11 million.

TCR beta VDJ and CDR3 were profiled, and genomic DNA was the template. One entry per CDR3 protein, called by TCRdb with MiXCR from the reads. The table lists about 170,000 distinct CDR3 sequences, roughly 63% of them singletons. This CDR3 is built from 15 residues. CDR1 and CDR2 (germline): SEHNR, FQNEAQ (reference sequence). The sequenced material came from sorted CD4+, CD8+, or CD8+CD57+ T cells (not recorded which) from PBMCs. The chain carries TRBV7-9 and TRBJ2-7, with TRBD1 matching over 9 bases. This clonotype was obtained from a human donor in good health. CDR3 DNA: TGCGCCACCACAGAGGGGGGACAGGGTTCGGGCGAGCAGTACTTC. This sequence encodes CATTEGGQGSGEQYF. The variable domain in full, completed from reference TRBV7-9 and TRBJ2-7, reads DTGVSQNPRHKITKRGQNVTFRCDPISEHNRLYWYRQTLGQGPEFLTYFQNEAQLEKSRLLSDRFSAERPKGSFSTLEIQRTEQGDSAMYLCATTEGGQGSGEQYFGPGTRLTVT.